This TCR beta chain was found in a study of CD8 T cells in Susac syndrome. The RNA, about 0.45 to 1 ug, was put through reverse transcription using random hexamers. MiXCR, applied by TCRdb to the immunoSEQ multiplex PCR reads, yields one record per CDR3 protein. The profile shows 150,000 to 200,000 distinct CDR3 sequences, about 95% of them singletons. The TCR sequence derives from a human donor in good health. The sample taken for sequencing was CD4+ T cells from PBMCs.

The CDR3 DNA reads as TGCGGGTACGGGACAGGGGAGCAGCCCCAGCATTTT. Encoded protein: CGYGTGEQPQHF. The genes are TRBV20-1 and TRBJ1-5; TRBD1 matches 10 bases. CDR1 is DFQATT and CDR2 is SNEGSKA in the germline V gene (reference sequence). The CDR3 has 12 residues.